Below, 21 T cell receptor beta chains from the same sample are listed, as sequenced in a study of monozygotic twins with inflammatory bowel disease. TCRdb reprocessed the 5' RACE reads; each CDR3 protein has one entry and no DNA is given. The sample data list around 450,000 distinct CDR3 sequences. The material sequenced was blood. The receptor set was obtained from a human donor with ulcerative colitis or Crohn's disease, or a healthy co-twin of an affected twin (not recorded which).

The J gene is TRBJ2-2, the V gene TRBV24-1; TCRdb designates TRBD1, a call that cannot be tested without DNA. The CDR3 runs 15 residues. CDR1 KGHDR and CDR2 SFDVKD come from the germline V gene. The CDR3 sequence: CATSDPRGTTGELFF.

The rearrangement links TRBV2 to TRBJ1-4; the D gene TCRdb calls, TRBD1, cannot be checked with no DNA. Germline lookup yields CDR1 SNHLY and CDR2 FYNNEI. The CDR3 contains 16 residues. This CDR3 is CASSLRKEGTGFESVF.

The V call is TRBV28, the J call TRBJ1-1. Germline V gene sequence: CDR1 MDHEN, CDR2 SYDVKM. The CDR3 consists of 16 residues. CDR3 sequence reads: CASSSNAAGLDTEAFF.

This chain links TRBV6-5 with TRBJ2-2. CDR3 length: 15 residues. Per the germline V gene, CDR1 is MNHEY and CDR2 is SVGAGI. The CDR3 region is CASSYSWDAAGELFF.

The CDR3 sequence: CASAPTGDTQYF. The V gene is TRBV7-6, the J gene TRBJ2-3; the D call of TRBD1 rests on TCRdb alone, since no DNA is present to check it. CDR1 and CDR2 (germline): SGHVS, FNYEAQ. The CDR3 sequence is 12 residues long.

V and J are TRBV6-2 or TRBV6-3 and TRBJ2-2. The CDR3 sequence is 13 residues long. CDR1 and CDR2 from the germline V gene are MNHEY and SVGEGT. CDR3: CASTGTHTGELFF.

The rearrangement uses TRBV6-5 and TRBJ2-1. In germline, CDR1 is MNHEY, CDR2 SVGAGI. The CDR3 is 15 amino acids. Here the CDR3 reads CASSYAGSSYNEQFF.

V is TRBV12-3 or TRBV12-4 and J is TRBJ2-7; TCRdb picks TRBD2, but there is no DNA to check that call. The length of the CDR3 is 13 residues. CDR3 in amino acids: CASSGPPGGEQYF.

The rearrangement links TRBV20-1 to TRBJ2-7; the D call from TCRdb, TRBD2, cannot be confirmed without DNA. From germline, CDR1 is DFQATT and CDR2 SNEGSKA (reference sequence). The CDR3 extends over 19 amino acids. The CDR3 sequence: CSATTLGLAGGRLSYEQYF.

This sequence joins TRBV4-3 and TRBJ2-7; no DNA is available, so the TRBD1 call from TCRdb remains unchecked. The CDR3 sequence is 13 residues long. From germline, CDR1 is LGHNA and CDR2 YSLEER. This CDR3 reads CASSQGDRGEQYF.

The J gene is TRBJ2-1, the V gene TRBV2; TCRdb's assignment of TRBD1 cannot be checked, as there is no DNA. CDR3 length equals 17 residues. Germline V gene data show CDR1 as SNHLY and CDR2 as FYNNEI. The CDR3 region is CASSEGGWTGANNEQFF.

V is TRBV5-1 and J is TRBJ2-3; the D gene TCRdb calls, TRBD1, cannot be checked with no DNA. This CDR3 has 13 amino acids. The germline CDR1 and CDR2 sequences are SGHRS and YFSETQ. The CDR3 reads CASTTQGSDTQYF.

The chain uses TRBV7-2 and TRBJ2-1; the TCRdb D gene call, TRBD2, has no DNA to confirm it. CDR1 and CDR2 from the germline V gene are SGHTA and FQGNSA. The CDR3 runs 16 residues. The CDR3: CASSSSSGKGYNEQFF.

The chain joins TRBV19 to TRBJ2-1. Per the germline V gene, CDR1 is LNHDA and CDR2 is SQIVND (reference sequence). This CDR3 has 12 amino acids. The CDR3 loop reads CASSILGFEQFF. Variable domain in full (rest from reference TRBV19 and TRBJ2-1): DGGITQSPKYLFRKEGQNVTLSCEQNLNHDAMYWYRQDPGQGLRLIYYSQIVNDFQKGDIAEGYSVSREKKESFPLTVTSAQKNPTAFYLCASSILGFEQFFGPGTRLTVL.

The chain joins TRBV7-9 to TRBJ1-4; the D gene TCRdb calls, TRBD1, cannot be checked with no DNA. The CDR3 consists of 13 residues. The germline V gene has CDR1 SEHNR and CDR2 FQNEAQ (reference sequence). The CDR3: CASSFGANAGLFF.

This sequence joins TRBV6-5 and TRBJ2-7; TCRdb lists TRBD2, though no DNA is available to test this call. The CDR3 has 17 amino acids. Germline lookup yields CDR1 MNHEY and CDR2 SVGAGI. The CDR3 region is CASSYSRGTTVLYEQYF.

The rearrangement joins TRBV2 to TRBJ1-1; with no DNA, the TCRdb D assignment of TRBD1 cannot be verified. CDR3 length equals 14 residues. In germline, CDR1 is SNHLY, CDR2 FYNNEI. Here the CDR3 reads CASSDWWGGTEAFF.

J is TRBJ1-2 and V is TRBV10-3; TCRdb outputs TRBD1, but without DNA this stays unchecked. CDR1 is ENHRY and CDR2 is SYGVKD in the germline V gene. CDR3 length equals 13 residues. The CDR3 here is CAISKDREYGYTF.

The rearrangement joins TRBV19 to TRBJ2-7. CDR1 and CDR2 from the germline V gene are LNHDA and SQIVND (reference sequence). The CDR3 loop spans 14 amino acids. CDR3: CASSIAHGTYEQYF.

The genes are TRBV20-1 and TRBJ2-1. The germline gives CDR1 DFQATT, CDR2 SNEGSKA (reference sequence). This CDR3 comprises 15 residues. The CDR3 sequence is CSARVGELPYNEQFF.

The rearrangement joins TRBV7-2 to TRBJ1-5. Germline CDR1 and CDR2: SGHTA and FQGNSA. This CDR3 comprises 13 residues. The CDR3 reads CASSYTQVTPQHF.